The 6 T cell receptor beta chains reported below all come from one sample, sequenced in a study of blood T cell repertoires in COVID-19. Generated by immunoSEQ multiplex PCR, the TCRdb table keeps only in-frame clones and is missing some. The table lists about 120,000 clones, 85% to 90% of them singletons. The sample comprised peripheral blood. These receptors all come from an older man with acute or convalescent COVID-19.

The chain carries TRBV13 and TRBJ1-1; possible D gene TRBD1, 6 bases. With 0 bases removed from V and 9 bases from J, the gap between germline ends came to 17 bases. Germline V lookup: CDR1 PRHDT, CDR2 FYEKMQ (reference sequence). The CDR3 length is 15 residues. As DNA, the CDR3 is TGTGCCAGCAGCTTAGGAGGGGGGGCTGGGCCGAAAGCTTTCTTT. Protein sequence: CASSLGGGAGPKAFF.

The chain employs TRBV19 and TRBJ2-3; 11 nucleotides line up with TRBD1. V gave up 6 bases and J gave up 4 bases; unmatched junction bases: 6. The length of the CDR3 is 15 residues. The germline V gene encodes CDR1 LNHDA and CDR2 SQIVND (reference sequence). The CDR3 sequence is CASSVGQGVADTQYF. CDR3 coding DNA: TGTGCCAGTAGCGTGGGACAGGGGGTGGCAGATACGCAGTATTTT.

This chain connects TRBV19 to TRBJ2-1; the D gene is possibly TRBD2 (5 bases). The CDR3 is 14 amino acids. The V gene lost 3 bases and the J gene lost 6 bases, with 12 bases spanning the gap. Germline values: CDR1 LNHDA, CDR2 SQIVND (reference sequence). CDR3: CASSIGSSFNEQFF. The CDR3, as DNA: TGTGCCAGTAGTATCGGGTCTAGCTTCAATGAGCAGTTCTTC.

V gene TRBV6-5 combines with J gene TRBJ2-5; D is unclear. V lost 7 bases, J lost 5 bases, and 11 bases lay in between. The CDR3 totals 12 residues. Germline CDR1 reads MNHEY; CDR2 reads SVGAGI. DNA of the CDR3: TGTGCCAGCATAACAGAGTGGGAGACCCAGTACTTC. This encodes CASITEWETQYF.

J is TRBJ2-3 and V is TRBV3-1 (or the pseudogene TRBV3-2); tentative D call: TRBD2 (5 bases). This CDR3 region has 13 residues. CDR1 LGHDT and CDR2 YNNKEL come from the germline V gene (reference sequence). V was trimmed by 0 bases and J by 7 bases, leaving 8 bases between them. In nucleotides, the CDR3 is TGTGCCAGCAGCCAAGACCGGGGAAATACGCAGTATTTT. This encodes CASSQDRGNTQYF.

This clone was counted once. The chain employs TRBV6-5 and TRBJ1-6; D is perhaps TRBD1 (6 bases). In germline, CDR1 is MNHEY, CDR2 SVGAGI. Between the trimmed V and J ends, which lost 6 bases and 8 bases, there was a span of 17 bases. There are 15 residues in the CDR3. The CDR3 region is CASSVTTGQDSPLHF. The CDR3 DNA follows: TGTGCCAGCAGCGTGACGACAGGTCAGGATTCACCCCTCCACTTT.